In its sample, the clone carrying this T cell receptor beta chain was seen many times. The antigen is not known. This specimen comes from a study of early T cells in non-severe SARS-CoV-2 infection. Overall study context: Bulk RNA isolated from unsorted whole blood underwent sequencing; chains were not paired. The study's findings and limits: Missing private and CD4 specificities, VDJdb matching favored anti-spike CD8 responses.

The protocol attached unique molecular identifiers to individual cDNA molecules. One entry per CDR3 protein, called by TCRdb with MiXCR from the 5' RACE reads. The table lists approximately 70,000 distinct CDR3 sequences, around 12% of them singletons. This CDR3 has 16 amino acids. The germline V gene encodes CDR1 MDHEN and CDR2 SYDVKM. V lost 1 base and J 3 bases, leaving 16 bases between the germline ends. Sequenced input: whole blood. This clonotype was sampled from an adult who was a healthcare worker with PCR-confirmed SARS-CoV-2 infection or an uninfected control (not recorded which). The chain employs TRBV28 and TRBJ2-7; D remains ambiguous. The CDR3: CASSLFKGLLFYEQYF. CDR3 bases: TGTGCCAGCAGTTTATTTAAGGGTCTCCTTTTCTACGAGCAGTACTTC.